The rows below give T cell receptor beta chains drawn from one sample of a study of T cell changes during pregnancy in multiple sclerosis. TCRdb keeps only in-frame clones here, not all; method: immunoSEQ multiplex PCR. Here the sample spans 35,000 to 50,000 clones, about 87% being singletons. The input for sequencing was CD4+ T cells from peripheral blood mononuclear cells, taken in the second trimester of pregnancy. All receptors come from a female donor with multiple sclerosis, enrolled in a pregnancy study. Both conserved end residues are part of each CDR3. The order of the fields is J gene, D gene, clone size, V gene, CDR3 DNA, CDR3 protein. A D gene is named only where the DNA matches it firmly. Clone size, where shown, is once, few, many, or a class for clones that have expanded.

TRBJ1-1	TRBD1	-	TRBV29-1	TGCAGCGCCGGGGTGGGACAGGGGATTGGGGCTTTCTTT	CSAGVGQGIGAFF
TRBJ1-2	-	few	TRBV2	TGTGCCAGCAGGGAGGAGAGGGTCTACACCTTC	CASREERVYTF
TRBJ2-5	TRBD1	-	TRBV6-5	TGTGCCAGCAGTTACCACGGGACAGGGGGTGAGCAGTACTTC	CASSYHGTGGEQYF
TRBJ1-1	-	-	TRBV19	TGTGCCAGTAGTATAGTCCCAGTGTTCAACACTGAAGCTTTCTTT	CASSIVPVFNTEAFF
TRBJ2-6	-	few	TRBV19	TGTGCCAGTAGTATGGGGCAATCTGGGGCCAACGTCCTGACTTTC	CASSMGQSGANVLTF
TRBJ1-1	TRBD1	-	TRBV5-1	TGCGCCAGCAGCGGAAACAGGGGGCTAGACACTGAAGCTTTCTTT	CASSGNRGLDTEAFF
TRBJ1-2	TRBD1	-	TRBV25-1	TGTGCCAGCAGTGAATACCGGACAGGGATCTATGGCTACACCTTC	CASSEYRTGIYGYTF
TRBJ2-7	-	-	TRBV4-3	TGCGCCAGCAGCCAACTAGCCCCAGGGGCAGGGTCGATTTACGAGCAGTACTTC	CASSQLAPGAGSIYEQYF
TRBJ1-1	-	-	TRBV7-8	TGTGCCAGCAGCTTAGACTCGAACACTGAAGCTTTCTTT	CASSLDSNTEAFF
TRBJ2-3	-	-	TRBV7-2	TGTGCCAGCAGCTTAGCTGGCGGGCATACTAGCACAGATACGCAGTATTTT	CASSLAGGHTSTDTQYF
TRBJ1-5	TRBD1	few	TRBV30	TGTGCCTGGAGTGTAGGGGGGACAGGGGGCAATCAGCCCCAGCATTTT	CAWSVGGTGGNQPQHF
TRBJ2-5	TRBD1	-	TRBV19	TGTGCCAGTAGTAGCAACCTCGGGACAGGGGAGGTGACCCAGTACTTC	CASSSNLGTGEVTQYF
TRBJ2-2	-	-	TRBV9	TGTGCCAGCAGCGTAAGCTCACAGTCGGGAGCCGGGGAGCTGTTTTTT	CASSVSSQSGAGELFF
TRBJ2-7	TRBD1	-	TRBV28	TGTGCCAGCAGGGGACAGGTCCCCTACGAGCAGTACTTC	CASRGQVPYEQYF
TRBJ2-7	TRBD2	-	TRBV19	TGTGCCAGTAGGAAGACTAGCGGGGCCTACTACGAGCAGTACTTC	CASRKTSGAYYEQYF
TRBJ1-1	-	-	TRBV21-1	TGTGCCAGCAGCAAAGGGGTTGAGGGGGACCTGAACACTGAAGCTTTCTTT	CASSKGVEGDLNTEAFF
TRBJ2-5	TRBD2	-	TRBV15	TGTGCCACCAGCAGAGACTCCACCGGGACTAGCGGGTCCGGGAGTGGGACCCAGTACTTC	CATSRDSTGTSGSGSGTQYF
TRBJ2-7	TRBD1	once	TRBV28	TGTGCCAGCAAGCTCGGGACAGGTCCTATGAGGGAGCAGTACTTC	CASKLGTGPMREQYF
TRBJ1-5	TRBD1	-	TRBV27	TGTGCCAGCACGAAGACAGGGGGCCTCTTTGAGAGCAATCAGCCCCAGCATTTT	CASTKTGGLFESNQPQHF
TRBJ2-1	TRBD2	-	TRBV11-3	TGTGCCAGCAAGGCGGGAGGGGCTGATGAGCAGTTCTTC	CASKAGGADEQFF
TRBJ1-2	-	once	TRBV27	TGTGCCAGCAGTTTAGCCCCCGGGGGAAAAGGCCAGAAAATTGGCTACACCTTC	CASSLAPGGKGQKIGYTF
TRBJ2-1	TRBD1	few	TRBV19	TGTGCCAGTAGTATTGGGGACAGGGGATTCGAGGAGCAGTTCTTC	CASSIGDRGFEEQFF
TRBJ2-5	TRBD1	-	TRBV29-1	TGCAGCGGGGGGGACAGGGCGGGAGAGACCCAGTACTTC	CSGGDRAGETQYF
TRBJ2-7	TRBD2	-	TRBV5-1	TGCGCCAGCAGCGATAGCGGGAGGGTCCCCCCCTACGAGCAGTACTTC	CASSDSGRVPPYEQYF
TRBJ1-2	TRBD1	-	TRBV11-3	TGTGCCAGCAGTACCGCAGGGACAGGGTATGGCTACACCTTC	CASSTAGTGYGYTF
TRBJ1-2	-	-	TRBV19	TGTGCCAGTAAACCCAGGACAACTAACTATGGCTACACCTTC	CASKPRTTNYGYTF
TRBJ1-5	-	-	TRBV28	TGTGCCAGCAGTTTAGGGGGGCAGCCCCAGCATTTT	CASSLGGQPQHF
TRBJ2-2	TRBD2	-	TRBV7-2	TGTGCCAGCAGGGGTCTAGCGGGAGTGACCAGGGAGCTGTTTTTT	CASRGLAGVTRELFF
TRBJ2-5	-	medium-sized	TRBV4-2	TGTGCCAGCAGCCAAGATGCGAGGGTGGAGACCCAGTACTTC	CASSQDARVETQYF
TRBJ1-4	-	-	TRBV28	TGTGCCAGCAGTTCACCCGAGGTATTCCGTGGTGGGTTAGGTGAAAAACTGTTTTTT	CASSSPEVFRGGLGEKLFF
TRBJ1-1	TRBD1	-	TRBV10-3	TGTGCCATCAGTGTGCTGCAGGGGGCAGGGACTGAAGCTTTCTTT	CAISVLQGAGTEAFF